The 8 T cell receptor beta chains in this list originate from one sample, sequenced in a study of T cells in Graves' hyperthyroidism and ophthalmopathy. TCR beta CDR3 region amplification was performed from RNA transcripts. HTBI primers drove first-round RT-PCR of the TCR CDR3. Via MiXCR, TCRdb re-called the multiplex PCR reads, giving one row per CDR3 protein. The table records about 380,000 distinct CDR3 sequences, about 14% of them present only once. Sequences were obtained from blood. The receptors originated from a man aged 30-40 years with Graves' hyperthyroidism that later progressed to Graves' ophthalmopathy.

This clonotype was recorded many times. V is TRBV11-2 and J is TRBJ2-7; D gene uncertain. Per germline, CDR1 SGHAT and CDR2 FQNNGV. The germline V and J ends were trimmed by 1 base and 5 bases, with 3 bases remaining between them. The CDR3 runs to 11 residues. The CDR3 reads CASSLGHEQYF. The CDR3, as DNA: TGTGCCAGCAGCTTAGGCCACGAGCAGTACTTC.

This clonotype was picked up a small number of times. V and J are TRBV10-3 and TRBJ2-7, with TRBD2 matching 10 bases. V gave up 2 bases and J gave up 2 bases; unmatched junction bases: 9. The CDR3 is 17 residues long. The germline CDR1 and CDR2 sequences are ENHRY and SYGVKD. The CDR3 bases are TGTGCCATCAGTGAGGGGCTAGCGGGGGCCCCCCCCTACGAGCAGTACTTC. It yields the protein CAISEGLAGAPPYEQYF.

The rearrangement uses TRBV7-9 and TRBJ1-2, with a tentative D call TRBD1 (5 bases). Trimming cost V 5 bases and J 3 bases, with 19 bases left between them. The CDR3 runs to 16 residues. The V gene's germline CDR1 is SEHNR and CDR2 FQNEAQ (reference sequence). CDR3 DNA sequence: TGTGCCAGCAGCCCACCACCGGGGGGGAAGGACTATGGCTACACCTTC. It encodes CASSPPPGGKDYGYTF.

The rearrangement links TRBV5-6 to TRBJ1-1; D is ambiguous. Germline CDR1 is SGHDT and CDR2 is YYEEEE. Trimming removed 0 bases from V and 5 bases from J, with 5 bases in between. CDR3 length: 12 amino acids. The CDR3 DNA sequence: TGTGCCAGCAGCTTGGCTGAGACTGAAGCTTTCTTT. Translated: CASSLAETEAFF.

This rearrangement joins TRBV7-9 to TRBJ2-7; 9 bases align to TRBD2. The CDR3 has 14 residues. Germline V gives CDR1 SEHNR, CDR2 FQNEAQ (reference sequence). The J segment lost 3 bases and the V segment lost 5 bases, leaving 5 bases of the junction unmatched. In DNA, the CDR3 is TGTGCCAGCAGCCCTAGAGCGGGGGGCTACGAGCAGTACTTC. Amino acids: CASSPRAGGYEQYF.

There are a few counts of this clonotype. The rearrangement links TRBV9 to TRBJ1-1; perhaps TRBD1 as D (5 bases). Per the germline V gene, CDR1 is SGDLS and CDR2 is YYNGEE. The CDR3 consists of 15 residues. V was shortened by 3 bases and J by 1 base, with 13 bases between the two germline ends. Written as DNA, the CDR3 is TGTGCCAGCAGCGCAGCAACGGGGCAGAACACTGAAGCTTTCTTT. It translates to CASSAATGQNTEAFF. The full variable domain, its missing parts supplied by reference TRBV9 and TRBJ1-1, is DSGVTQTPKHLITATGQRVTLRCSPRSGDLSVYWYQQSLDQGLQFLIQYYNGEERAKGNILERFSAQQFPDLHSELNLSSLELGDSALYFCASSAATGQNTEAFFGQGTRLTVV.

This clonotype was counted many times. This chain joins TRBV30 and TRBJ1-2, with D possibly being TRBD1 (5 bases). This CDR3 has 13 residues. Trimming removed 0 bases from V and 6 bases from J, with 11 bases in between. Germline V gives CDR1 GTSNPN, CDR2 SVGIG (reference sequence). In DNA, the CDR3 is TGTGCCTGGAGTGTTGGGGGGATCGATGGCTACACCTTC. Translation gives CAWSVGGIDGYTF.

The rearrangement uses TRBV11-3 and TRBJ2-7; TRBD2 aligns across 8 bases. Germline trimming cut 6 bases from V and 6 bases from J; bases unmatched to any gene: 10. Germline values: CDR1 SGHNT, CDR2 YENEEA. This CDR3 spans 14 amino acids. The CDR3 sequence is CASSFSGTRAEQYF. The DNA of the CDR3 is TGTGCCAGCAGTTTCTCCGGGACTAGGGCCGAGCAGTACTTC.